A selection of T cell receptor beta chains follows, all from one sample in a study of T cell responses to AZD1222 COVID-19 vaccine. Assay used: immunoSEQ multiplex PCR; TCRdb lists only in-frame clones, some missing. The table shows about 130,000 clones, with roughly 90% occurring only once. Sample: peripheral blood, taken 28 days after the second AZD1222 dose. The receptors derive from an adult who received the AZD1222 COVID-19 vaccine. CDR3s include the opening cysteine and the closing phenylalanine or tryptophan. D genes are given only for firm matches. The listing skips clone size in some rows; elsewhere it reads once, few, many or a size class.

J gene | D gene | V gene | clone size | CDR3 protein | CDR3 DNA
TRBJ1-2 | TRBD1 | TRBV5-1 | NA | CASSNRQGGTYGYTF | TGCGCCAGCAGCAACCGACAGGGGGGGACCTATGGCTACACCTTC
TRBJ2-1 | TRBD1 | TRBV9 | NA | CASSFRTGFYEQFF | TGTGCCAGCAGCTTTCGGACAGGGTTCTATGAGCAGTTCTTC
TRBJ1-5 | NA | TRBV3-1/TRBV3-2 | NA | CASSQAGTGNQPQHF | TGTGCCAGCAGCCAAGCCGGGACGGGAAATCAGCCCCAGCATTTT
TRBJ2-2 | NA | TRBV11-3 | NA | CASSRTEINTGELFF | TGTGCCAGCAGCCGGACAGAAATAAACACCGGGGAGCTGTTTTTT
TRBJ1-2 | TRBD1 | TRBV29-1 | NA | CSVGGDRGHYGYTF | TGCAGCGTTGGGGGCGACAGGGGGCACTATGGCTACACCTTC
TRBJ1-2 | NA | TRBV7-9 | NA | CASSPRTGNNYGYTF | TGTGCCAGCAGCCCCCGGACCGGGAACAACTATGGCTACACCTTC
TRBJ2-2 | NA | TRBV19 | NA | CASTTPPNIGELFF | TGTGCCAGTACCACCCCGCCCAATATCGGGGAGCTGTTTTTT
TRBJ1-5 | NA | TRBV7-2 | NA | CASSLSFFEQPQHF | TGTGCCAGCAGCTTATCTTTCTTTGAACAGCCCCAGCATTTT
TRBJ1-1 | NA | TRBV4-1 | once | CASSQGMGFF | TGCGCCAGCAGCCAGGGTATGGGGTTCTTT
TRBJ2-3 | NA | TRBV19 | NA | CASRRVGTDTQYF | TGTGCCAGTAGAAGGGTTGGCACAGATACGCAGTATTTT
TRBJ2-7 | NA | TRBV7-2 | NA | CASSRDGYEQYF | TGTGCCAGCAGCCGTGACGGTTACGAGCAGTACTTC
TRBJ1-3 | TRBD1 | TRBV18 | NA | CASSQDRVSGNTIYF | TGTGCCAGCTCACAAGACAGGGTTTCTGGAAACACCATATATTTT
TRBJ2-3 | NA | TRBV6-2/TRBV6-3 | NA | CASSRGYTDTQYF | TGTGCCAGCAGCAGGGGATACACAGATACGCAGTATTTT
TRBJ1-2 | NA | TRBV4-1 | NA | CASSQDREMNYGYTF | TGCGCCAGCAGCCAAGATAGGGAAATGAACTATGGCTACACCTTC
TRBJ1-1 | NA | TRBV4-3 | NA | CASSRVQGNTEAFF | TGCGCCAGCAGCCGCGTACAGGGGAACACTGAAGCTTTCTTT
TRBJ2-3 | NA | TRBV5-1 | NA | CASSSGPTEDTQYF | TGCGCCAGCAGCTCGGGCCCGACGGAAGATACGCAGTATTTT
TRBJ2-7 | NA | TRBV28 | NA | CASSLRNRNRFYEQYF | TGTGCCAGCAGTTTAAGGAATCGGAACAGATTCTACGAGCAGTACTTC
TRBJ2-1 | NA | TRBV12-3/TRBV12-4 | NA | CATSRGNEQFF | TGTGCCACGTCCCGCGGCAATGAGCAGTTCTTC
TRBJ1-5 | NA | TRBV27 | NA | CASSFAASLSNQPQHF | TGTGCCAGCAGTTTCGCGGCATCCCTTAGCAATCAGCCCCAGCATTTT
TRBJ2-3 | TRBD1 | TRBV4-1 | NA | CASSLDREQYF | TGCGCCAGCAGCCTGGACAGGGAGCAGTATTTT
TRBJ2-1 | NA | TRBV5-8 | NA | CASSLPYNEQFF | TGTGCCAGCAGCCTTCCTTACAATGAGCAGTTCTTC
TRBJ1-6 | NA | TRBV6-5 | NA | CASRTRGENSPLHF | TGTGCCAGCAGGACCCGGGGCGAGAATTCACCCCTCCACTTT
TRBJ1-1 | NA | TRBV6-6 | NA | CASSYRFGEGNTEAFF | TGTGCCAGCAGTTACAGGTTTGGCGAGGGGAACACTGAAGCTTTCTTT
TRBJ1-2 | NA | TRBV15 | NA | CATRDILGYTF | TGTGCCACCCGGGACATACTTGGCTACACCTTC
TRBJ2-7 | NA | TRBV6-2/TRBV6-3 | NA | CASSYSGGEQYF | TGTGCCAGCAGTTACTCGGGGGGCGAGCAGTACTTC
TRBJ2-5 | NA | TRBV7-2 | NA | CASSLWSRTSETQYF | TGTGCCAGCAGCTTATGGTCCCGGACCAGTGAGACCCAGTACTTC
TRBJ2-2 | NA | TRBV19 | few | CASSQRSGELFF | TGTGCCAGTAGTCAAAGGAGCGGGGAGCTGTTTTTT
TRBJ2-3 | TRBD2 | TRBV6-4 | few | CASSRSSGETDTQYF | TGTGCCAGCAGTAGGTCTAGCGGGGAGACAGATACGCAGTATTTT
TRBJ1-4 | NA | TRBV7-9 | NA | CASSPTPQERELFF | TGTGCCAGCAGCCCCACGCCCCAGGAGAGGGAACTGTTTTTT
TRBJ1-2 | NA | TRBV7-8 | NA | CASSFRPSGYGYTF | TGTGCCAGCAGCTTTAGGCCTTCGGGCTATGGCTACACCTTC
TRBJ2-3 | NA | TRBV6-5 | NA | CASNMGTDTQYF | TGTGCCAGCAATATGGGGACAGATACGCAGTATTTT
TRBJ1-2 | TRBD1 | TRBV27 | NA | CASSLQGAWGYGYTF | TGTGCCAGCAGCTTACAGGGGGCCTGGGGCTATGGCTACACCTTC
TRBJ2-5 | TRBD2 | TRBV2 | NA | CASSKTSGRQETQYF | TGTGCCAGCAGCAAGACTAGCGGAAGACAAGAGACCCAGTACTTC
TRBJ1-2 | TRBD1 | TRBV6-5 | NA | CASSYSGTGVFGYTF | TGTGCCAGCAGTTACTCAGGGACAGGGGTTTTTGGCTACACCTTC
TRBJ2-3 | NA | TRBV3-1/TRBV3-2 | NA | CASSQVAGATDTQYF | TGTGCCAGCAGCCAAGTTGCGGGGGCCACAGATACGCAGTATTTT
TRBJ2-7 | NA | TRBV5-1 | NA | CASSLNPRDSYEQYF | TGCGCCAGCAGCTTAAATCCCCGAGACAGTTACGAGCAGTACTTC
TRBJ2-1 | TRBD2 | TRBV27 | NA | CASSLGSGAVYNEQFF | TGTGCCAGCAGTTTAGGTAGCGGGGCCGTTTACAATGAGCAGTTCTTC
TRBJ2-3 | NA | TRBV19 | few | CASSVDTYTQYF | TGTGCCAGTAGTGTCGACACCTATACGCAGTATTTT
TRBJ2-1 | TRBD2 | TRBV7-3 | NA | CASSLDASGGREQFF | TGTGCCAGCAGCTTAGATGCTAGCGGGGGGCGGGAGCAGTTCTTC
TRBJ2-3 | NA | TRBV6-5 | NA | CASTDDTDTQYF | TGTGCCAGCACAGACGACACAGATACGCAGTATTTT
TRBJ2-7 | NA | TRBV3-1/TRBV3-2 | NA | CASSFQLSEQYF | TGTGCCAGCAGCTTTCAGCTCTCCGAGCAGTACTTC
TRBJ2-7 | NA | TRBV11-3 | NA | CASSLGWEDEQYF | TGTGCCAGCAGCTTGGGCTGGGAGGACGAGCAGTACTTC
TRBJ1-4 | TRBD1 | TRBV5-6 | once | CASSPGTGLREKLFF | TGTGCCAGCAGCCCAGGGACAGGTTTGCGTGAAAAACTGTTTTTT
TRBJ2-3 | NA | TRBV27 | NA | CASSFVPKGERDTQYF | TGTGCCAGCAGTTTTGTCCCTAAGGGTGAAAGAGATACGCAGTATTTT
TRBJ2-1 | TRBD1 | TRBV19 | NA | CASSIEGQGRDEQFF | TGTGCCAGTAGTATAGAGGGACAGGGGCGAGATGAGCAGTTCTTC
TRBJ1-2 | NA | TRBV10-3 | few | CAISEQGRNNYGYTF | TGTGCCATCAGTGAGCAGGGGCGTAATAACTATGGCTACACCTTC